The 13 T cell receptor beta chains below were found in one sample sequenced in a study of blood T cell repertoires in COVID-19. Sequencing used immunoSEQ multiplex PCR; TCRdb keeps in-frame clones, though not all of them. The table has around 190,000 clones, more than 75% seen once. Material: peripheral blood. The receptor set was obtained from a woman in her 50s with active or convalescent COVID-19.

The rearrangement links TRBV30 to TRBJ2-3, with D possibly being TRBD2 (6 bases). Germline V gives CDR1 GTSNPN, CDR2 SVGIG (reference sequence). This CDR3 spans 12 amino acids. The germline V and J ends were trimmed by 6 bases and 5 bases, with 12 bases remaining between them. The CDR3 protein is CACTLAIDTQYF. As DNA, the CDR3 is TGTGCCTGCACTCTAGCGATAGATACGCAGTATTTT.

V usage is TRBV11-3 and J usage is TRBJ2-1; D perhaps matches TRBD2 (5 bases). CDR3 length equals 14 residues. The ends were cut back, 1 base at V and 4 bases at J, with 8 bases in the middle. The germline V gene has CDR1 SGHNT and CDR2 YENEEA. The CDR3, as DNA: TGTGCCAGCAGCTTAGGGCGGGCATACAATGAGCAGTTCTTC. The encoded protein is CASSLGRAYNEQFF.

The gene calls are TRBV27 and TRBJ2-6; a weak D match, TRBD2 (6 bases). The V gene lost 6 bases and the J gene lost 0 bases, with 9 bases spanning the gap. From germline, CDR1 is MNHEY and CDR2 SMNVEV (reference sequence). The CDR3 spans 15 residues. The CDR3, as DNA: TGTGCCAGCAGCCGGGGGAGCTCTGGGGCCAACGTCCTGACTTTC. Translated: CASSRGSSGANVLTF.

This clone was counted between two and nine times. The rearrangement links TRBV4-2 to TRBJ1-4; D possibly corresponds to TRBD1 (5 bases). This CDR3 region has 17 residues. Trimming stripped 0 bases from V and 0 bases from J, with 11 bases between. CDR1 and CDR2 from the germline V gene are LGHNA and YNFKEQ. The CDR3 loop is CASSQEVGGATNEKLFF. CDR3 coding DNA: TGTGCCAGCAGCCAAGAGGTCGGGGGAGCAACTAATGAAAAACTGTTTTTT.

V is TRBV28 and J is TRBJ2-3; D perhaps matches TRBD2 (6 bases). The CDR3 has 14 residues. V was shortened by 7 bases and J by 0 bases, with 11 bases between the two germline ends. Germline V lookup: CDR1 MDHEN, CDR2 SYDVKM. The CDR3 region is CASKEGTSTDTQYF. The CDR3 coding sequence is TGTGCCAGCAAGGAGGGAACTAGCACAGATACGCAGTATTTT.

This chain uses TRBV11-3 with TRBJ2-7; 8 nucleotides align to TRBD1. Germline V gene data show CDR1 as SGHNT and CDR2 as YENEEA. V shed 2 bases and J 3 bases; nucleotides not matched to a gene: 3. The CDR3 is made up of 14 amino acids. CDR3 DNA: TGTGCCAGCAGCTTACAGGGGGCCGACTACGAGCAGTACTTC. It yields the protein CASSLQGADYEQYF.

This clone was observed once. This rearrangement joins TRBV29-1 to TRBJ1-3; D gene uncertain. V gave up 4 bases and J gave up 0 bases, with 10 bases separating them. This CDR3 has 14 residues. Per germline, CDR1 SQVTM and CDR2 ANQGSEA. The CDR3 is CSVGLSSSGNTIYF. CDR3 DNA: TGCAGCGTTGGGTTATCTAGCTCTGGAAACACCATATATTTT.

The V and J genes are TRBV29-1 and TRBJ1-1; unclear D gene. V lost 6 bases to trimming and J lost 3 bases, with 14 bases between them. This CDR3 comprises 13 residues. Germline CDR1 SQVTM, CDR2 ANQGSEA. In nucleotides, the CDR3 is TGCAGCGTCGCCTACAGTAAAGACACTGAAGCTTTCTTT. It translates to CSVAYSKDTEAFF.

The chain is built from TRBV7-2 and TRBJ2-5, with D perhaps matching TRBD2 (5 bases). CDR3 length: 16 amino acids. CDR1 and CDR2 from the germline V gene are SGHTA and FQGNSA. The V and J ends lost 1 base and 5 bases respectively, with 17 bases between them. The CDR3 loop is CASSLEGLVRGETQYF. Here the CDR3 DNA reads TGTGCCAGCAGCTTAGAAGGGCTAGTACGAGGGGAGACCCAGTACTTC.

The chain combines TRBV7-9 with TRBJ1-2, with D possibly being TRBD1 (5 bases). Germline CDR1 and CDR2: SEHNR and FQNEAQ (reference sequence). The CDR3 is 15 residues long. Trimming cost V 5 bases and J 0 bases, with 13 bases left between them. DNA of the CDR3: TGTGCCAGCAGCACCGACAGAATTGCTAACTATGGCTACACCTTC. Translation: CASSTDRIANYGYTF.

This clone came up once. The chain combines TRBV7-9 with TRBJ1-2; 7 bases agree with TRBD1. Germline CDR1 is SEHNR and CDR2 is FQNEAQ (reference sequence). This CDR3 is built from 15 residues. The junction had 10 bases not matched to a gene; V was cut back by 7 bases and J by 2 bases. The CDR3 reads CASKGRDRDNYGYTF. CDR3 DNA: TGTGCCAGCAAGGGGCGGGACAGAGACAACTATGGCTACACCTTC.

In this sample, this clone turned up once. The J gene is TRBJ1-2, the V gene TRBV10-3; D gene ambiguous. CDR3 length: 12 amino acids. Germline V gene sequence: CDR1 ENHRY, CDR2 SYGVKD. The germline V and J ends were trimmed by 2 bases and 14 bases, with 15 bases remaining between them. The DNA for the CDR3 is TGTGCCATCAGTGAGGGGCAGAAAGGAGGTACCTTC. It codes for CAISEGQKGGTF.

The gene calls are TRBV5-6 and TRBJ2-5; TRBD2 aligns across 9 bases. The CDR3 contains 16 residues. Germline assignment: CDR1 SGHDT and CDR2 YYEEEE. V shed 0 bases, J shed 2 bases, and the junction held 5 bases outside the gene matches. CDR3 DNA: TGTGCCAGCAGCTTGGGCGAAGCGGGAGGTCAAGAGACCCAGTACTTC. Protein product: CASSLGEAGGQETQYF.